The 32 T cell receptor beta chains given below trace back to one sample, sequenced in a study of blood T cell repertoires in COVID-19. TCRdb's table, derived via immunoSEQ multiplex PCR, lists solely in-frame clones and lacks some. The profile shows over 120,000 clones, roughly 90% of them singletons. The source material was peripheral blood. The receptor set was obtained from a man aged 55 to 70 with active or convalescent COVID-19.

The chain uses TRBV18 and TRBJ1-5, with TRBD1 matching over 8 bases. Trimming took 6 bases from V and 7 from J; bases not matched to a gene: 5. The CDR3 length is 13 residues. Per the germline V gene, CDR1 is KGHSH and CDR2 is LQKENI. This CDR3 reads CASSDRGGQPQHF. The CDR3 DNA follows: TGTGCCAGCTCCGACAGGGGAGGGCAGCCCCAGCATTTT. Supplemented by reference TRBV18 and TRBJ1-5, the full variable domain reads NAGVMQNPRHLVRRRGQEARLRCSPMKGHSHVYWYRQLPEEGLKFMVYLQKENIIDESGMPKERFSAEFPKEGPSILRIQQVVRGDSAAYFCASSDRGGQPQHFGDGTRLSIL.

The chain joins TRBV6-2 or TRBV6-3 to TRBJ1-2; D is unclear. The CDR3 is made up of 16 amino acids. V lost 6 bases and J lost 4, with 21 bases in between. CDR1 and CDR2 from the germline V gene are MNHEY and SVGEGT. The CDR3 protein is CASSSIPLSLPYGYTF. Here the CDR3 DNA reads TGTGCCAGCAGCTCCATTCCTCTGAGCCTGCCCTATGGCTACACCTTC.

V gene TRBV27 combines with J gene TRBJ2-3; 8 bases match TRBD1. The CDR3 is 15 residues long. V was clipped by 6 bases and J by 5 bases; unmatched bases: 10. The V gene's germline CDR1 is MNHEY and CDR2 SMNVEV (reference sequence). The CDR3 DNA is TGTGCCAGCAGGAGGCGGACAGGGTCCGAAGATACGCAGTATTTT. It encodes CASRRRTGSEDTQYF.

The CDR3 here is CASSFDGSTDTQYF. In DNA form, the CDR3 reads TGTGCCAGCAGCTTTGACGGGAGCACAGATACGCAGTATTTT. The chain employs TRBV7-2 and TRBJ2-3; no definite D call. The CDR3 runs 14 residues. Germline assignment: CDR1 SGHTA and CDR2 FQGNSA. V gave up 3 bases and J gave up 0 bases, with 7 bases separating them.

The chain joins TRBV2 to TRBJ1-4; 7 positions match TRBD1. Germline assignment: CDR1 SNHLY and CDR2 FYNNEI. The CDR3 has 14 residues. After removal of 5 bases from V and 3 bases from J, the junction contained 3 bases not matched to a gene. CDR3 nucleotide sequence: TGTGCCAGCAGTCCGGGACAGCCTAATGAAAAACTGTTTTTT. Translated: CASSPGQPNEKLFF. The whole variable domain, filled in from reference TRBV2 and TRBJ1-4, reads EPEVTQTPSHQVTQMGQEVILRCVPISNHLYFYWYRQILGQKVEFLVSFYNNEISEKSEIFDDQFSVERPDGSNFTLKIRSTKLEDSAMYFCASSPGQPNEKLFFGSGTQLSVL.

The chain has TRBV18 and TRBJ1-1; TRBD1 matches at 8 bases. Trimming took 4 bases from V and 0 from J; bases not matched to a gene: 1. Looked up from germline, CDR1 is KGHSH and CDR2 is LQKENI. This CDR3 has 14 residues. In DNA form, the CDR3 reads TGTGCCAGCTCACGACAGGGGATGAACACTGAAGCTTTCTTT. Encoded protein: CASSRQGMNTEAFF.

The chain joins TRBV4-2 to TRBJ1-1, with D unclear. This CDR3 spans 14 amino acids. CDR1 and CDR2 from the germline V gene are LGHNA and YNFKEQ. V lost 0 bases and J 3 bases, leaving 8 bases between the germline ends. The CDR3 region is CASSQERGYTEAFF. The DNA of the CDR3 is TGTGCCAGCAGCCAAGAAAGAGGGTACACTGAAGCTTTCTTT.

The chain uses TRBV5-1 and TRBJ1-5; D is possibly TRBD1 (5 bases). The CDR3 length is 13 residues. The V gene's germline CDR1 is SGHRS and CDR2 YFSETQ. The germline V and J ends were trimmed by 2 bases and 7 bases, with 10 bases remaining between them. The CDR3 DNA reads TGCGCCAGCAGCTTTGGGGGGGGACAGCCCCAGCATTTT. It specifies CASSFGGGQPQHF.

The chain links TRBV6-2 or TRBV6-3 to TRBJ1-2, with TRBD1 as a possible D gene (6 bases). CDR3 length equals 16 residues. Germline assignment: CDR1 MNHEY and CDR2 SVGEGT. V dropped 5 bases and J dropped 2 bases, with 18 bases sitting between them. The CDR3 DNA is TGTGCCAGCAGTAAAATCTCTACAGGGACCAACTATGGCTACACCTTC. It codes for CASSKISTGTNYGYTF.

The chain carries TRBV5-4 and TRBJ2-5; a possible D gene is TRBD2 (7 bases). Germline V gene lookup returns CDR1 SGHNT and CDR2 YYREEE (reference sequence). There are 14 residues in the CDR3. Trimming left V 0 bases short and J 4 bases short, with 10 bases between. CDR3 DNA: TGTGCCAGCAGCTTGGTCGGGGGGCTAGAGACCCAGTACTTC. Encoded protein: CASSLVGGLETQYF.

The J gene is TRBJ2-1, the V gene TRBV9; 11 bases line up with TRBD1. This CDR3 has 16 residues. Looked up from germline, CDR1 is SGDLS and CDR2 is YYNGEE. V trimming: 0 bases; J trimming: 3 bases; junction bases outside the gene matches: 2. CDR3 coding DNA: TGTGCCAGCAGCGTAGTAGGGACAGGGGGCTACAATGAGCAGTTCTTC. Translation: CASSVVGTGGYNEQFF. Using reference TRBV9 and TRBJ2-1 for the parts outside the CDR3, the full variable domain is DSGVTQTPKHLITATGQRVTLRCSPRSGDLSVYWYQQSLDQGLQFLIQYYNGEERAKGNILERFSAQQFPDLHSELNLSSLELGDSALYFCASSVVGTGGYNEQFFGPGTRLTVL.

Remarks on this clone: The same CDR3 can be traced to other DNA sequences in this sample. V usage is TRBV7-3 and J usage is TRBJ2-1; a possible D gene is TRBD2 (6 bases). The ends were cut back, 1 base at V and 4 bases at J, with 11 bases in the middle. The CDR3 is 15 residues long. The germline CDR1 and CDR2 sequences are SGHTA and FQGTGA. In DNA, the CDR3 is TGTGCCAGCAGCTTAAACCGGGACTCTTACAATGAGCAGTTCTTC. Translated, it gives CASSLNRDSYNEQFF. The entire variable domain, with the rest obtained from reference TRBV7-3 and TRBJ2-1, is as follows: GAGVSQTPSNKVTEKGKYVELRCDPISGHTALYWYRQSLGQGPEFLIYFQGTGAADDSGLPNDRFFAVRPEGSVSTLKIQRTERGDSAVYLCASSLNRDSYNEQFFGPGTRLTVL.

The chain uses TRBV6-6 and TRBJ2-5, with 9 bases that match TRBD2. The germline gives CDR1 MNHNY, CDR2 SVGAGI (reference sequence). The junction had 7 bases not matched to a gene; V was cut back by 2 bases and J by 3 bases. This CDR3 has 16 amino acids. CDR3 residues: CASSYERGGVKETQYF. The CDR3 DNA follows: TGTGCCAGCAGTTACGAGCGCGGGGGGGTTAAAGAGACCCAGTACTTC.

Only a few counts were recorded for this clone. V is TRBV5-1 and J is TRBJ1-1, with 9 bases that match TRBD1. J gave up 4 bases and V 7 bases, and 8 bases lay outside the gene matches. This CDR3 has 14 residues. Per the germline V gene, CDR1 is SGHRS and CDR2 is YFSETQ. The CDR3 bases are TGCGCCAGCGGTGGGGACAGGGAAGGCACTGAAGCTTTCTTT. It codes for CASGGDREGTEAFF.

This sequence joins TRBV7-9 and TRBJ2-1, with D possibly matching TRBD2 (5 bases). Germline V gene data show CDR1 as SEHNR and CDR2 as FQNEAQ (reference sequence). Trimming removed 3 bases at V and 0 bases at J, with 6 bases between. The CDR3 contains 14 residues. CDR3: CASSFTSSYNEQFF. The CDR3 DNA reads TGTGCCAGCAGCTTCACTAGCTCCTACAATGAGCAGTTCTTC.

The CDR3 loop reads CASSLGYRRNTEAFF. CDR3 nucleotides: TGTGCCAGTAGTTTGGGGTACAGGAGGAACACTGAAGCTTTCTTT. This chain connects TRBV19 to TRBJ1-1; tentative D call: TRBD1 (5 bases). Germline assignment: CDR1 LNHDA and CDR2 SQIVND (reference sequence). The CDR3 is 15 residues long. V gave up 5 bases and J gave up 1 base, with 14 bases separating them. Full variable domain (rest looked up from reference TRBV19 and TRBJ1-1): DGGITQSPKYLFRKEGQNVTLSCEQNLNHDAMYWYRQDPGQGLRLIYYSQIVNDFQKGDIAEGYSVSREKKESFPLTVTSAQKNPTAFYLCASSLGYRRNTEAFFGQGTRLTVV.

The chain recombines TRBV6-5 with TRBJ1-6; a weak D match, TRBD1 (5 bases). Trimming pared 8 bases from V and 8 bases from J, leaving 13 bases between. The CDR3 spans 13 residues. Germline V gene data show CDR1 as MNHEY and CDR2 as SVGAGI. The chain's CDR3 is CASRGDRDSPLHF. CDR3 DNA sequence: TGTGCCAGCCGGGGGGATCGTGATTCACCCCTCCACTTT.

The V gene is TRBV2, the J gene TRBJ1-4; D unresolved. This CDR3 has 12 residues. Trimming removed 8 bases from V and 5 bases from J, with 9 bases in between. Looked up from germline, CDR1 is SNHLY and CDR2 is FYNNEI. DNA of the CDR3: TGTGCCAGCCGAGACACGAATGAAAAACTGTTTTTT. Translated, it gives CASRDTNEKLFF.

This clone appeared once. The genes are TRBV5-6 and TRBJ2-5; 8 positions match TRBD2. The length of the CDR3 is 15 residues. The V gene end was trimmed by 0 bases and the J gene end by 5 bases; junction bases not matched to a gene: 6. The V gene's germline CDR1 is SGHDT and CDR2 YYEEEE. The CDR3, as DNA: TGTGCCAGCAGCTTGGAGGGACTAGGGTGGGAGACCCAGTACTTC. It is translated as CASSLEGLGWETQYF.

V usage is TRBV10-3 and J usage is TRBJ1-6; tentative D call: TRBD1 (5 bases). Germline V CDR1 and CDR2: ENHRY, SYGVKD. Trimming removed 2 bases from V and 0 bases from J, with 5 bases in between. The CDR3 consists of 15 residues. CDR3 bases: TGTGCCATCAGTGAGGACAGCTCCTATAATTCACCCCTCCACTTT. Its translation is CAISEDSSYNSPLHF.

To note about this clone: One end of the junction fails to match germline, which may point to a read error. The rearrangement joins TRBV30 to TRBJ1-1; D not certain. The CDR3 is 11 amino acids. Germline V CDR1 and CDR2: GTSNPN, SVGIG (reference sequence). CDR3 nucleotides: TGTGCCGGCAGGATAACCACTGGAGCTTTCTTT. Encoded protein: CAGRITTGAFF.

The chain couples TRBV4-1 to TRBJ2-1, with 8 bases matching TRBD2. The V and J ends lost 1 base and 4 bases, in that order; junction bases with no gene match: 3. The germline V gene has CDR1 MGHRA and CDR2 YSYEKL. The CDR3 spans 15 residues. The CDR3 bases are TGCGCCAGCAGCCAAGCGGGGGGGGGATACAATGAGCAGTTCTTC. This sequence encodes CASSQAGGGYNEQFF.

This clone was seen once. This chain joins TRBV19 and TRBJ1-2, with unresolved D. Germline CDR1 is LNHDA and CDR2 is SQIVND (reference sequence). The CDR3 is made up of 12 amino acids. V lost 6 bases to trimming and J lost 2 bases, with 7 bases between them. The CDR3 loop reads CASSDKNYGYTF. The DNA for the CDR3 is TGTGCCAGTAGCGACAAGAACTATGGCTACACCTTC.

V usage is TRBV2 and J usage is TRBJ2-3; 7 nucleotides line up with TRBD2. Germline V lookup: CDR1 SNHLY, CDR2 FYNNEI. The V and J ends lost 7 bases and 0 bases, in that order; junction bases with no gene match: 4. The CDR3 sequence is 14 residues long. This chain's CDR3 is CASTRLASTDTQYF. CDR3 nucleotide sequence: TGTGCCAGCACCAGACTAGCTAGCACAGATACGCAGTATTTT.

The rearrangement uses TRBV19 and TRBJ1-5; D is perhaps TRBD1 (5 bases). This CDR3 region has 17 residues. The V gene's germline CDR1 is LNHDA and CDR2 SQIVND (reference sequence). V was clipped by 9 bases and J by 3 bases, with 24 bases between them. The CDR3 bases are TGTGCCAGCGGGGAGGGAGGGGCGAGCGGCCTCAATCAGCCCCAGCATTTT. It is translated as CASGEGGASGLNQPQHF.

The V gene is TRBV9, the J gene TRBJ1-4; 11 nucleotides align to TRBD1. Germline V gives CDR1 SGDLS, CDR2 YYNGEE. Trimming at V came to 4 bases and at J to 7 bases, leaving 9 bases not matched to a gene. This CDR3 spans 16 amino acids. This CDR3 reads CASSLEDRGQAEKLFF. The CDR3 region has the DNA TGTGCCAGCAGCCTAGAGGACAGGGGGCAGGCTGAAAAACTGTTTTTT.

The rearrangement joins TRBV11-2 to TRBJ2-2; TRBD2 agrees at 7 bases. The CDR3 is 14 amino acids. The germline gives CDR1 SGHAT, CDR2 FQNNGV. Unmatched junction bases numbered 6, after V lost 5 bases and J lost 6 bases. The CDR3 DNA sequence: TGTGCCAGCAGCCTGACTAGCCCTCCCGGGGAGCTGTTTTTT. Protein product: CASSLTSPPGELFF.

The chain uses TRBV28 and TRBJ2-7, with TRBD1 identical over 10 bases. The CDR3 is 14 residues long. Germline assignment: CDR1 MDHEN and CDR2 SYDVKM. J lost 7 bases, V lost 6 bases, and 9 bases had no gene match. CDR3 DNA: TGTGCCAGCAGCTCCCCGGGACAGGGGTGGGAGCAGTACTTC. This codes for CASSSPGQGWEQYF.

The chain uses TRBV19 and TRBJ1-2; D call uncertain. The CDR3 extends over 12 amino acids. Germline V gives CDR1 LNHDA, CDR2 SQIVND (reference sequence). The V end was cut by 8 bases, the J end by 2 bases, with 9 bases between. For the CDR3, the DNA is TGTGCCAGTCTGAGACACAACTATGGCTACACCTTC. Translated: CASLRHNYGYTF.

This sequence joins TRBV6-5 and TRBJ2-7; 7 bases match TRBD1. In germline, CDR1 is MNHEY, CDR2 SVGAGI. The length of the CDR3 is 14 residues. J gave up 0 bases and V 6 bases, and 5 bases lay outside the gene matches. DNA for the CDR3: TGTGCCAGCAGGCTAGGGACAGTCTCCTACGAGCAGTACTTC. As protein: CASRLGTVSYEQYF.

This clone has a single count. This chain links TRBV11-2 with TRBJ1-5, with D hard to call. Trimming pared 5 bases from V and 0 bases from J, leaving 17 bases between. The CDR3 sequence is 17 residues long. The germline CDR1 and CDR2 sequences are SGHAT and FQNNGV. CDR3 region: CASSPRGRTYSNQPQHF. The CDR3 nucleotides read TGTGCCAGCAGCCCCCGCGGTAGAACATATAGCAATCAGCCCCAGCATTTT.

This clone is a singleton in its sample. The V and J genes are TRBV7-2 and TRBJ1-1, with TRBD1 as a possible D gene (5 bases). In germline, CDR1 is SGHTA, CDR2 FQGNSA. The V gene lost 1 base and the J gene lost 1 base, with 7 bases spanning the gap. The CDR3 contains 14 residues. The CDR3 sequence is CASSLDQGNTEAFF. CDR3 DNA sequence: TGTGCCAGCAGCTTAGACCAGGGGAACACTGAAGCTTTCTTT.